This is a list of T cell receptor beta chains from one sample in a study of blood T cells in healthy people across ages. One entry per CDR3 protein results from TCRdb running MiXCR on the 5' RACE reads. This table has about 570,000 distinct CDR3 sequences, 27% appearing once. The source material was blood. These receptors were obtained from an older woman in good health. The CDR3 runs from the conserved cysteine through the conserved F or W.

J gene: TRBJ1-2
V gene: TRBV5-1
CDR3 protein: CASSKDIMTNYGYTF

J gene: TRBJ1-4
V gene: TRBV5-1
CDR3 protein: CASSSGDGTNEKLFF

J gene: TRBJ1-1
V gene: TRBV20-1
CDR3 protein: CSARQGPTEAFF

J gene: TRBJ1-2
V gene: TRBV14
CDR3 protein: CASSQDRGYYGYTF

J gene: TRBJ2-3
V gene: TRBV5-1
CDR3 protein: CASSPAQGGGDTQYF

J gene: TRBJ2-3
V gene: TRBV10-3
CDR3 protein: CAISESGLAGTTDTQYF

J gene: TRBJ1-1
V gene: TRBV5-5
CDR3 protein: CASSLKATGGEAFF

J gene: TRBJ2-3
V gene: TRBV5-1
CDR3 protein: CASSSGTSGDTDTQYF

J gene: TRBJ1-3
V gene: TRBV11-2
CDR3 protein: CASRKQGNTIYF

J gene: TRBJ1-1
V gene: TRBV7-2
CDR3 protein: CASSLFRGGNTEAFF

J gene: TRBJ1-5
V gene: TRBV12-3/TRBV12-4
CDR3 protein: CASSSLERGQPQHF

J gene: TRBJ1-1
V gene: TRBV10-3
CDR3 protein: CAISEGGSTTEAFF

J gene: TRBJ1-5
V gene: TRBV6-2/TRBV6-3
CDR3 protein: CASSSGNRVQHF

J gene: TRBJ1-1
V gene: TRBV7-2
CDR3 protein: CASSPDRGRAFF

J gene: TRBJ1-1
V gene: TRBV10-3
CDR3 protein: CAISVEGMNTEAFF

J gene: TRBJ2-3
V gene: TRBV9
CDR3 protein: CASSVAGSGTDTQYF

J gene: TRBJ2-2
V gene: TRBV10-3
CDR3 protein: CAISAGRDTGELFF

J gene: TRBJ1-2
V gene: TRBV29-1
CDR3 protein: CSVDRTGNGGYTF

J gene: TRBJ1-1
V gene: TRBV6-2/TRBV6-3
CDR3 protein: CASSVAGQANTEAFF

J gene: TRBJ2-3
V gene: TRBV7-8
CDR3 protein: CASSLWDDITTDTQYF

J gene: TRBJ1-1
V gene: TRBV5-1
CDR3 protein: CASSQAGNEAFF

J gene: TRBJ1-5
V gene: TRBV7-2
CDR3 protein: CASARALNSNQPQHF

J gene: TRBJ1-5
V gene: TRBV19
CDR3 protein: CASSTMQGSHQPQHF

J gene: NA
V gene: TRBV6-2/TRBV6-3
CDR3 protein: CASSYTRAGEQYF

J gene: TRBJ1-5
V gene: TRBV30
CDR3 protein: CACTTGTGYSNQPQHF

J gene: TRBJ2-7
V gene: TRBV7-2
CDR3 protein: CASSLGPGGSYEQYF

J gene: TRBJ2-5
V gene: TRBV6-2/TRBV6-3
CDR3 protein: CASTRAETQYF

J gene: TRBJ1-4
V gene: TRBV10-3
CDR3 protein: CATGGTNEKLFF